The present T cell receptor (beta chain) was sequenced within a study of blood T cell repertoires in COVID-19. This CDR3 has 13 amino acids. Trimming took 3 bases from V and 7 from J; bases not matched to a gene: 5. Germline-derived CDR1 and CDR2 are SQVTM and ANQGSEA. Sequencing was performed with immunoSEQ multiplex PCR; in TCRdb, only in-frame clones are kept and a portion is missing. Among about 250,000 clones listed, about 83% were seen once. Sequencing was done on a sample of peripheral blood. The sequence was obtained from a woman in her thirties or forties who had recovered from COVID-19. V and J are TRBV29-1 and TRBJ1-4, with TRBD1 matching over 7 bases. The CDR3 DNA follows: TGCAGCGTTGATGACAGGGCCCGTGAAAAACTGTTTTTT. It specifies CSVDDRAREKLFF.